The sample holds many counts of the clone carrying this T cell receptor (beta chain). TCR cDNA molecules each carried a unique molecular identifier. TCRdb redid the calling of the 5' RACE reads with MiXCR, one entry per CDR3 protein. This repertoire shows about 23,000 distinct CDR3 sequences, approximately 4.7% found once; its top ten account for around 5.5%. This sample was included in a study of spatial heterogeneity in lung cancer. On the study more broadly: Compared with alpha-chain sequences, beta-chain sequences were consistently detected in greater numbers.

Time point reported: sample taken at primary tumor resection. Frozen PBMC, nontumor lung or tumor provided whole RNA, which was sequenced unsorted. V lost 4 bases and J 8 bases, leaving 11 bases between the germline ends. This CDR3 spans 12 amino acids. CDR1 is MNHNS and CDR2 is SASEGT in the germline V gene. Sample: PBMCs, taken at surgery. The receptor comes from a male donor with early-stage non-small cell lung cancer. V gene TRBV6-1 combines with J gene TRBJ1-2, with no clear D. This chain's CDR3 is CASSGTAQGYTF. DNA for the CDR3: TGTGCCAGCAGTGGCACGGCGCAAGGCTACACCTTC.